This T cell receptor beta chain was retrieved from a study of vaccination and CD4 T cells after COVID-19. CDR1 DFQATT and CDR2 SNEGSKA come from the germline V gene (reference sequence). This CDR3 contains 15 residues. The V end lost 0 bases, the J end lost 3 bases, and 15 bases lay between the germline ends. Cultured CD4+ T cell DNA was sequenced using the Oncomine TCR Beta short-read assay. TCRdb re-analysed the PCR reads in MiXCR, keeping a single row per CDR3 protein. The sample lists approximately 13,000 distinct CDR3 sequences, around three fifths seen once, with approximately 12% in the top ten. Treatment: approximately 9-day PBMC culture with coronavirus spike peptide pools or control peptides (ViraFEST assay). In this sample, this clonotype turned up a few times. Its antigen is currently unknown.

The chain joins TRBV20-1 to TRBJ2-7; a weak D match, TRBD2 (5 bases). Sequences were obtained from CD4+ T cells from blood, cultured in vitro. The TCR comes from a human donor who had recovered from COVID-19. The CDR3: CSARDPRASNYEQYF. The CDR3 DNA reads as TGCAGTGCTAGAGATCCGAGGGCTAGTAACTACGAGCAGTACTTC.